The 32 T cell receptor beta chains listed next were all sequenced from one sample in a study of monozygotic twins with inflammatory bowel disease. Each CDR3 protein gets one entry in TCRdb, which reprocessed the 5' RACE reads and gives no DNA. The sample has a few hundred thousand distinct CDR3 sequences. Material: blood. These receptors all come from a human donor with ulcerative colitis or Crohn's disease, or a healthy co-twin of an affected twin (not recorded which).

The V call is TRBV19, the J call TRBJ2-1. Germline loops: CDR1 LNHDA, CDR2 SQIVND (reference sequence). The CDR3 totals 15 residues. CDR3 residues: CASSLYLNIYNEQFF.

V and J are TRBV7-2 and TRBJ1-5; the TRBD1 assignment by TCRdb is unverifiable without DNA. Per the germline V gene, CDR1 is SGHTA and CDR2 is FQGNSA. The CDR3 spans 15 residues. The CDR3 sequence: CASSLRRGENQPQHF.

The rearrangement uses TRBV9 and TRBJ2-5; TCRdb's D call of TRBD1 is untestable without DNA. The CDR3 loop spans 14 amino acids. Germline V gene sequence: CDR1 SGDLS, CDR2 YYNGEE. Here the CDR3 reads CASSAGRSQETQYF.

The chain employs TRBV6-5 and TRBJ1-2. CDR1 is MNHEY, CDR2 SVGAGI, per germline. The CDR3 is 12 residues long. The CDR3 sequence is CASSSKNYGYTF.

The J gene is TRBJ2-7, the V gene TRBV29-1. The CDR3 is made up of 15 amino acids. Germline CDR1 reads SQVTM; CDR2 reads ANQGSEA. Here the CDR3 reads CSVEDGEAESYEQYF.

The CDR3 is CAISVRLTTMNTEAFF. The chain is built from TRBV10-3 and TRBJ1-1. The V gene's germline CDR1 is ENHRY and CDR2 SYGVKD. The CDR3 consists of 16 residues.

This sequence joins TRBV25-1 and TRBJ1-5; TCRdb indicates TRBD1, and absent DNA this call remains unverified. Germline CDR1 MGHDK, CDR2 SYGVNS. The CDR3 runs to 12 residues. The CDR3 here is CANNQGNQPQHF.

The chain is built from TRBV2 and TRBJ2-1; as DNA is missing, the TRBD1 call by TCRdb cannot be tested. The CDR3 extends over 14 amino acids. Germline assignment: CDR1 SNHLY and CDR2 FYNNEI. The CDR3 is CASLGQGSYNEQFF.

This CDR3 is CASSLVRATNEKLFF. The chain carries TRBV7-3 and TRBJ1-4. The CDR3 has 15 amino acids. From germline, CDR1 is SGHTA and CDR2 FQGTGA.

The chain joins TRBV12-3 or TRBV12-4 to TRBJ1-5; TCRdb calls TRBD1, which cannot be checked without DNA. The CDR3 has 13 residues. The chain's CDR3 is CASRTGSNQPQHF.

This sequence joins TRBV15 and TRBJ2-7. The CDR3 length is 13 residues. The germline gives CDR1 LNHNV, CDR2 YYDKDF (reference sequence). CDR3 sequence reads: CATSRDRGLWKYF. The full variable domain, in which reference TRBV15 and TRBJ2-7 provide the parts outside the CDR3, is DAMVIQNPRYQVTQFGKPVTLSCSQTLNHNVMYWYQQKSSQAPKLLFHYYDKDFNNEADTPDNFQSRRPNTSFCFLDIRSPGLGDTAMYLCATSRDRGLWKYFGPGTRLTVT.

The V gene is TRBV20-1, the J gene TRBJ2-7; the TCRdb D gene call, TRBD2, has no DNA to confirm it. The CDR3 has 17 residues. Germline CDR1 is DFQATT and CDR2 is SNEGSKA (reference sequence). The CDR3 protein is CSAIGTGGNSSSYEQYF.

The chain links TRBV10-3 to TRBJ1-2. This CDR3 contains 14 residues. The V gene's germline CDR1 is ENHRY and CDR2 SYGVKD. The CDR3 loop is CAISELEGTYGYTF.

The chain links TRBV7-9 to TRBJ1-4; the D gene TCRdb calls, TRBD1, cannot be checked with no DNA. CDR3 size: 17 residues. Germline V gives CDR1 SEHNR, CDR2 FQNEAQ (reference sequence). CDR3 in amino acids: CASSLAYRQGMDEKLFF. Full variable domain (outside the CDR3, taken from reference TRBV7-9 and TRBJ1-4): DTGVSQNPRHKITKRGQNVTFRCDPISEHNRLYWYRQTLGQGPEFLTYFQNEAQLEKSRLLSDRFSAERPKGSFSTLEIQRTEQGDSAMYLCASSLAYRQGMDEKLFFGSGTQLSVL.

V and J are TRBV19 and TRBJ1-2; TCRdb reports TRBD1, a call that lacks DNA to check it against. Germline V lookup: CDR1 LNHDA, CDR2 SQIVND (reference sequence). This CDR3 is 16 amino acids long. The CDR3 here is CASSILAGQAIYGYTF. Filled out from reference TRBV19 and TRBJ1-2, the complete variable domain reads DGGITQSPKYLFRKEGQNVTLSCEQNLNHDAMYWYRQDPGQGLRLIYYSQIVNDFQKGDIAEGYSVSREKKESFPLTVTSAQKNPTAFYLCASSILAGQAIYGYTFGSGTRLTVV.

CDR3 residues: CASSFGAGVTFDEQFF. The chain joins TRBV5-1 to TRBJ2-1; TCRdb's D gene call, TRBD2, goes unchecked for lack of DNA. The CDR3 runs to 16 residues. Germline lookup yields CDR1 SGHRS and CDR2 YFSETQ. The whole variable domain, remainder taken from reference TRBV5-1 and TRBJ2-1, is KAGVTQTPRYLIKTRGQQVTLSCSPISGHRSVSWYQQTPGQGLQFLFEYFSETQRNKGNFPGRFSGRQFSNSRSEMNVSTLELGDSALYLCASSFGAGVTFDEQFFGPGTRLTVL.

The chain is built from TRBV20-1 and TRBJ2-3. The CDR3 is made up of 17 amino acids. Germline V gives CDR1 DFQATT, CDR2 SNEGSKA (reference sequence). The CDR3 is CSARDQLLTGQLDTQYF.

V is TRBV7-6 and J is TRBJ1-1; lacking DNA, the TRBD1 call made by TCRdb goes unchecked. The CDR3 contains 14 residues. The germline V gene encodes CDR1 SGHVS and CDR2 FNYEAQ. The CDR3 spells CASSSTGHLAEAFF.

CDR3 loop: CASSMAQLAGELFF. This chain joins TRBV19 and TRBJ2-2. This CDR3 comprises 14 residues. Germline values: CDR1 LNHDA, CDR2 SQIVND (reference sequence).

This rearrangement joins TRBV20-1 to TRBJ1-5. Germline CDR1 reads DFQATT; CDR2 reads SNEGSKA (reference sequence). The CDR3 contains 15 residues. The CDR3 loop reads CSARDLAESNQPQHF.

This chain connects TRBV20-1 to TRBJ2-7; the D call of TRBD2 rests on TCRdb alone, since no DNA is present to check it. CDR3 length equals 17 residues. From germline, CDR1 is DFQATT and CDR2 SNEGSKA (reference sequence). The CDR3 protein is CSARDRGSSGSPYEQYF.

The rearrangement links TRBV21-1 to TRBJ2-7; TCRdb lists TRBD1, though no DNA is available to test this call. TRBV21-1 is assigned pseudogene status. The CDR3 consists of 16 residues. The CDR3 reads CASTEGGWIYFYEQYF.

V usage is TRBV29-1 and J usage is TRBJ2-1. The CDR3 has 13 residues. Germline-derived CDR1 and CDR2 are SQVTM and ANQGSEA. CDR3 in amino acids: CSVARRSYNEQFF.

The gene calls are TRBV30 and TRBJ1-1. Germline loops: CDR1 GTSNPN, CDR2 SVGIG (reference sequence). There are 16 residues in the CDR3. The CDR3 loop reads CAWSRWGSSPNTEAFF.

The CDR3: CASSIFSRVRNQPQHF. The chain recombines TRBV19 with TRBJ1-5; the D call of TRBD1 rests on TCRdb alone, since no DNA is present to check it. The CDR3 loop spans 16 amino acids. Germline assignment: CDR1 LNHDA and CDR2 SQIVND (reference sequence). Full variable domain (outside the CDR3, taken from reference TRBV19 and TRBJ1-5): DGGITQSPKYLFRKEGQNVTLSCEQNLNHDAMYWYRQDPGQGLRLIYYSQIVNDFQKGDIAEGYSVSREKKESFPLTVTSAQKNPTAFYLCASSIFSRVRNQPQHFGDGTRLSIL.

The chain employs TRBV20-1 and TRBJ2-1; TCRdb designates TRBD2, a call that cannot be tested without DNA. The CDR3 has 12 amino acids. The germline V gene has CDR1 DFQATT and CDR2 SNEGSKA (reference sequence). CDR3: CSVKRAPDEQFF.

The V gene is TRBV5-4, the J gene TRBJ2-3; checking the TCRdb D call of TRBD2 is not possible without DNA. The V gene's germline CDR1 is SGHNT and CDR2 YYREEE (reference sequence). The CDR3 is 16 amino acids. The chain's CDR3 is CASTSGRPSSTDTQYF.

J is TRBJ2-1 and V is TRBV20-1; TCRdb gives TRBD1 as the D gene, but with no DNA this cannot be confirmed. CDR1 DFQATT and CDR2 SNEGSKA come from the germline V gene (reference sequence). The CDR3 consists of 11 residues. CDR3 loop: CSSVGGNEQFF.

CDR3 residues: CASSIGTGGSGELFF. V gene TRBV27 combines with J gene TRBJ2-2; TCRdb picks TRBD1, but there is no DNA to check that call. The V gene's germline CDR1 is MNHEY and CDR2 SMNVEV (reference sequence). The CDR3 is 15 residues long.

The J gene is TRBJ2-7, the V gene TRBV5-1; TCRdb indicates TRBD1, and absent DNA this call remains unverified. This CDR3 is built from 14 residues. CDR1 and CDR2 from the germline V gene are SGHRS and YFSETQ. CDR3 residues: CASSLIAGSYEQYF.

The V gene is TRBV9, the J gene TRBJ2-4. The germline V gene encodes CDR1 SGDLS and CDR2 YYNGEE. The length of the CDR3 is 16 residues. CDR3 sequence reads: CASSVGTGQTKNIQYF.

J is TRBJ1-1 and V is TRBV3-1; TCRdb proposes TRBD1, but this gene call is untestable without DNA. Germline V gene data show CDR1 as LGHDT and CDR2 as YNNKEL (reference sequence). This CDR3 has 13 residues. CDR3 loop: CASSQLSGRGAFF.